Listed below are T cell receptor beta chains from one sample, sequenced in a study of neoadjuvant anti-PD-1 for oral cavity cancer. Here immunoSEQ multiplex PCR was the method, and the copy in TCRdb shows in-frame clones only, minus some. The sample has 84,000 or so clones, 84% seen once. Sequences were derived from PBMCs, sampled before nivolumab (anti-PD-1) treatment. The origin of the receptors is a person between 40 and 79 years old with oral cavity squamous cell carcinoma. The CDR3 runs from the conserved cysteine through the conserved F or W. A D gene is named only where the DNA matches it firmly. Clone size is not always given. Where it is, it says once, few, many or a class for expanded clones.

cdr3_aa,cdr3_nt,d_call,clone_size,v_call,j_call
CASSLEFNQPQHF,TGTGCCAGCAGTTTAGAGTTCAATCAGCCCCAGCATTTT,-,-,TRBV27,TRBJ1-5
CAWRFETSGRWGTDTQYF,TGTGCCTGGAGGTTTGAGACTAGCGGGAGGTGGGGCACAGATACGCAGTATTTT,TRBD2,-,TRBV30,TRBJ2-3
CASSTEWTSDGIGELFF,TGTGCCAGTAGTACTGAATGGACTAGCGATGGGATCGGGGAGCTGTTTTTT,TRBD2,once,TRBV19,TRBJ2-2
CASSPPDRSSNQPQHF,TGTGCCAGCAGTCCCCCGGACAGGTCGAGCAATCAGCCCCAGCATTTT,TRBD1,few,TRBV27,TRBJ1-5
CASSVGTVDYEQYF,TGTGCCAGCAGCGTAGGGACAGTTGATTACGAGCAGTACTTC,TRBD1,-,TRBV6-1,TRBJ2-7
CASSSDRDQPQHF,TGTGCCAGCAGTTCGGACAGGGATCAGCCCCAGCATTTT,TRBD1,-,TRBV27,TRBJ1-5
CASSPSRERTYEQYF,TGTGCCAGCAGCCCAAGCAGAGAACGAACCTACGAGCAGTACTTC,-,once,TRBV16,TRBJ2-7
CASSAQGALLYGYTF,TGTGCCAGCAGTGCTCAGGGGGCGCTCCTCTATGGCTACACCTTC,TRBD1,-,TRBV2,TRBJ1-2
CASSEGGWGYTF,TGTGCCAGCAGTGAGGGGGGTTGGGGCTACACCTTC,-,-,TRBV2,TRBJ1-2
CASSRGRAVGQYF,TGTGCCAGCAGTCGGGGCAGGGCCGTGGGCCAGTACTTC,-,few,TRBV28,TRBJ2-5
CASSIGGNGYTF,TGTGCCAGTAGTATCGGCGGAAATGGCTACACCTTC,-,-,TRBV19,TRBJ1-2
CASSLTGEQFF,TGTGCCAGCAGCCTGACGGGGGAGCAGTTCTTC,-,-,TRBV5-8,TRBJ2-1
CASSYSAGLNTGELFF,TGTGCCAGCAGTTACTCGGCGGGTTTGAACACCGGGGAGCTGTTTTTT,-,-,TRBV6-5,TRBJ2-2
CASSALGAAGNEQFF,TGCGCCAGCAGCGCGCTGGGGGCGGCAGGCAATGAGCAGTTCTTC,-,-,TRBV5-1,TRBJ2-1
CASSGLAGDEQFF,TGTGCCAGCAGCGGACTAGCGGGAGATGAGCAGTTCTTC,TRBD2,-,TRBV4-2,TRBJ2-1
CASSRTSGRAQFF,TGTGCCAGCAGCCGAACTAGCGGGAGGGCCCAGTTCTTC,TRBD2,-,TRBV7-2,TRBJ2-1
CASSPAYREAYEQYF,TGTGCCAGCAGCCCCGCCTACAGGGAGGCTTACGAGCAGTACTTC,-,-,TRBV5-4,TRBJ2-7
CASSLALGGYPYEQYF,TGCGCCAGCAGCTTGGCCTTAGGGGGGTACCCCTACGAGCAGTACTTC,-,-,TRBV5-1,TRBJ2-7
CASSGTDRGETQYF,TGTGCCAGCAGTGGGACGGACCGTGGGGAGACCCAGTACTTC,-,-,TRBV2,TRBJ2-5
CASSKDGGLAVYNEQFF,TGTGCCAGTAGTAAAGACGGGGGCCTAGCGGTCTACAATGAGCAGTTCTTC,-,once,TRBV19,TRBJ2-1
CASSGGDLREQFF,TGCGCCAGCAGTGGGGGGGACCTTCGAGAGCAGTTCTTC,-,-,TRBV10-1,TRBJ2-1
CASNSRLRTNYGYTF,TGTGCCAGCAATAGTAGATTGCGAACTAACTATGGCTACACCTTC,-,-,TRBV28,TRBJ1-2
CASSIQENPETQYF,TGTGCCAGCAGCATACAGGAGAACCCGGAGACCCAGTACTTC,-,-,TRBV5-6,TRBJ2-5
CASSRRSQPQHF,TGTGCCAGCAGCAGACGGTCTCAGCCCCAGCATTTT,-,-,TRBV28,TRBJ1-5
CASSLGTGLNQPQHF,TGTGCCAGCAGCTTAGGGACAGGGCTCAATCAGCCCCAGCATTTT,TRBD1,few,TRBV7-2,TRBJ1-5
CASSSLASSYNEQFF,TGTGCCAGCAGCTCCTTAGCGTCCTCCTACAATGAGCAGTTCTTC,-,-,TRBV7-2,TRBJ2-1
CASSVQGGMNTEAFF,TGTGCCAGCAGCGTACAGGGGGGCATGAACACTGAAGCTTTCTTT,TRBD1,-,TRBV7-3,TRBJ1-1
CAWSPASPEQPQHF,TGTGCCTGGAGCCCGGCCTCGCCAGAGCAGCCCCAGCATTTT,-,-,TRBV30,TRBJ1-5
CASSLLSSYEQYF,TGTGCCAGCAGTTTACTGTCGTCCTACGAGCAGTACTTC,-,-,TRBV28,TRBJ2-7
CASSRGTANSNQPQHF,TGTGCCAGCAGCCGCGGGACAGCTAATAGCAATCAGCCCCAGCATTTT,TRBD1,-,TRBV7-9,TRBJ1-5
CASSLARGEAFF,TGCGCCAGCAGCTTGGCCCGCGGGGAAGCTTTCTTT,-,-,TRBV5-1,TRBJ1-1
CASESGGDGTQYF,TGTGCCAGCGAGAGCGGGGGGGATGGGACCCAGTACTTC,TRBD2,-,TRBV6-1,TRBJ2-5
CASSSGTGTYEQYF,TGTGCCTCATCATCCGGGACAGGGACCTACGAGCAGTACTTC,TRBD1,-,TRBV6-1,TRBJ2-7
CASSRGLAPETQYF,TGTGCCAGCAGCCGCGGACTAGCGCCAGAGACCCAGTACTTC,TRBD2,-,TRBV5-5,TRBJ2-5
CATGTSGPTGLYEQYF,TGTGCCACGGGGACTAGCGGCCCAACGGGGTTATACGAGCAGTACTTC,TRBD2,-,TRBV10-3,TRBJ2-7
CASSEGGGPYEQYF,TGTGCCAGCAGTGAAGGGGGAGGACCCTACGAGCAGTACTTC,-,few,TRBV6-1,TRBJ2-7
CASSLVTGSEAFF,TGTGCCAGCAGCTTGGTGACGGGGAGTGAAGCTTTCTTT,-,few,TRBV5-6,TRBJ1-1
CASSDPFKGDTDTQYF,TGCGCCAGCAGTGACCCATTCAAGGGGGACACAGATACGCAGTATTTT,-,-,TRBV10-1,TRBJ2-3
CASVATGMNTEAFF,TGCGCCAGCGTTGCAACAGGGATGAACACTGAAGCTTTCTTT,-,once,TRBV5-1,TRBJ1-1
CASSVALREELFF,TGTGCCAGCAGCGTAGCTTTGCGGGAGGAGCTGTTTTTT,-,-,TRBV9,TRBJ2-2
CASSPGGGSNTEAFF,TGTGCCAGCAGCCCGGGGGGGGGATCGAACACTGAAGCTTTCTTT,-,once,TRBV6-6,TRBJ1-1
CASSSPGGNTEAFF,TGTGCCAGCAGCTCTCCGGGGGGGAACACTGAAGCTTTCTTT,-,-,TRBV7-9,TRBJ1-1
CASSPIQGWELFF,TGTGCCAGTAGCCCTATCCAGGGGTGGGAGCTGTTTTTT,-,-,TRBV19,TRBJ2-2
CALTPTASNTGELFF,TGTGCTCTGACACCGACAGCCTCGAACACCGGGGAGCTGTTTTTT,-,-,TRBV6-1,TRBJ2-2
CASSMPGYEQYF,TGTGCCAGTAGTATGCCTGGCTACGAGCAGTACTTC,-,-,TRBV19,TRBJ2-7
CASSSNDGNTIYF,TGTGCCAGTAGCTCGAATGACGGAAACACCATATATTTT,-,once,TRBV19,TRBJ1-3
CASSPTGGSSYGYTF,TGTGCCAGCTCACCCACAGGGGGCTCCAGCTATGGCTACACCTTC,TRBD1,-,TRBV18,TRBJ1-2
CASSEGDRFSTNEKLFF,TGTGCCAGCAGTGAAGGGGACAGATTCTCAACTAATGAAAAACTGTTTTTT,TRBD1,-,TRBV2,TRBJ1-4
CASTIGTGNGYGYTF,TGTGCCAGTACGATCGGGACAGGGAATGGGTATGGCTACACCTTC,TRBD1,few,TRBV19,TRBJ1-2
CASLRGGRPYNEQFF,TGTGCCAGCCTTAGGGGCGGGAGACCCTACAATGAGCAGTTCTTC,TRBD2,once,TRBV6-1,TRBJ2-1
CASRKLALTYEQYF,TGTGCCAGCAGAAAACTGGCCCTGACCTACGAGCAGTACTTC,-,-,TRBV27,TRBJ2-7
CASSVTRNEQYF,TGTGCCAGCAGCGTCACTAGGAACGAGCAGTACTTC,-,few,TRBV7-6,TRBJ2-7
CASSVDRGSGNEQFF,TGTGCCAGCAGTGTAGACAGGGGCTCGGGCAATGAGCAGTTCTTC,TRBD1,-,TRBV2,TRBJ2-1
CASSQGQGLVVGDTQYF,TGCGCCAGCAGCCAAGGGCAGGGACTAGTGGTGGGAGATACGCAGTATTTT,TRBD2,-,TRBV4-1,TRBJ2-3
CASSLTYTDTQYF,TGTGCCAGCAGCTTGACCTACACAGATACGCAGTATTTT,-,-,TRBV7-8,TRBJ2-3
CASSPFIGSSTDTQYF,TGCGCCAGCAGCCCTTTCATAGGGTCCAGCACAGATACGCAGTATTTT,-,-,TRBV5-1,TRBJ2-3
CSVGRSLNQPQHF,TGCAGCGTTGGTCGGTCATTAAATCAGCCCCAGCATTTT,-,-,TRBV29-1,TRBJ1-5